The 9 T cell receptor beta chains reported below all come from one sample, sequenced in a study of blood T cell repertoires in COVID-19. The repertoire was sequenced with immunoSEQ multiplex PCR; TCRdb's copy has only in-frame clones and lacks some. The sample holds some 300,000 clones, more than 75% seen once. Sequencing was carried out using PBMCs or T cells enriched from blood (not recorded which). The receptors were gathered from a woman aged 60 to 75 in a cohort exposed to, infected with or recovered from COVID-19 (not recorded which).

The genes are TRBV5-1 and TRBJ1-2; 10 nucleotides match TRBD1. CDR3 size: 16 residues. The V segment lost 1 base and the J segment 2 bases; nucleotides outside the gene matches: 5. Germline CDR1 is SGHRS and CDR2 is YFSETQ. As DNA, the CDR3 is TGCGCCAGCAGCTTGTTTTCGGGACAGGGGAACTATGGCTACACCTTC. Residues: CASSLFSGQGNYGYTF. Drawing the rest from reference TRBV5-1 and TRBJ1-2, the complete variable domain is KAGVTQTPRYLIKTRGQQVTLSCSPISGHRSVSWYQQTPGQGLQFLFEYFSETQRNKGNFPGRFSGRQFSNSRSEMNVSTLELGDSALYLCASSLFSGQGNYGYTFGSGTRLTVV.

Only one count was recorded for this clone. The chain joins TRBV4-3 to TRBJ1-6, with 8 bases identical to TRBD1. Looked up from germline, CDR1 is LGHNA and CDR2 is YSLEER. This CDR3 region has 15 residues. V dropped 0 bases and J dropped 7; count of bases not matched to a gene: 2. CDR3 DNA sequence: TGCGCCAGCAGCCAAGATGACAGGGGCAATTCACCCCTCCACTTT. Its translation is CASSQDDRGNSPLHF.

The genes are TRBV19 and TRBJ2-7; D call uncertain. Trimming left V 1 base short and J 0 bases short, with 10 bases between. This CDR3 is 15 amino acids long. CDR1 is LNHDA and CDR2 is SQIVND in the germline V gene (reference sequence). This CDR3 is CASSIGTDLSYEQYF. The CDR3 region has the DNA TGTGCCAGTAGTATAGGAACAGATCTCTCCTACGAGCAGTACTTC.

The chain carries TRBV5-1 and TRBJ2-7; TRBD2 is a possible D gene (5 bases). V was trimmed by 2 bases and J by 5 bases, leaving 11 bases between them. This CDR3 is 13 amino acids long. The germline CDR1 and CDR2 sequences are SGHRS and YFSETQ. Here the CDR3 reads CASSFFRGDEQYF. As DNA, the CDR3 is TGCGCCAGCAGCTTCTTCCGGGGAGACGAGCAGTACTTC.

The genes are TRBV28 and TRBJ2-2; tentatively, D is TRBD1 (5 bases). This CDR3 spans 14 amino acids. CDR1 and CDR2 (germline): MDHEN, SYDVKM. The V gene lost 7 bases and the J gene lost 6 bases, with 15 bases spanning the gap. CDR3 in amino acids: CASTRTGRSGELFF. The CDR3 DNA is TGTGCCAGCACCAGAACAGGACGATCCGGGGAGCTGTTTTTT.

The genes are TRBV5-4 and TRBJ2-7; 8 nucleotides match TRBD2. Germline V gene data show CDR1 as SGHNT and CDR2 as YYREEE (reference sequence). J was trimmed by 3 bases and V by 1 base; bases with no gene match: 0. The CDR3 spans 13 residues. In DNA, the CDR3 is TGTGCCAGCAGCTTGACTAGCGGCTACGAGCAGTACTTC. Protein product: CASSLTSGYEQYF.

The V and J genes are TRBV7-2 and TRBJ2-7; 7 positions match TRBD1. CDR1 SGHTA and CDR2 FQGNSA come from the germline V gene. There are 15 residues in the CDR3. The junction had 8 bases not matched to a gene; V was cut back by 4 bases and J by 2 bases. CDR3 sequence reads: CASSWGDRDTYEQYF. For the CDR3, the DNA is TGTGCCAGCAGCTGGGGCGACAGGGATACCTACGAGCAGTACTTC. The variable domain in full, completed from reference TRBV7-2 and TRBJ2-7, reads GAGVSQSPSNKVTEKGKDVELRCDPISGHTALYWYRQSLGQGLEFLIYFQGNSAPDKSGLPSDRFSAERTGGSVSTLTIQRTQQEDSAVYLCASSWGDRDTYEQYFGPGTRLTVT.

V is TRBV7-2 and J is TRBJ2-1, with TRBD2 matching 9 bases. The CDR3 has 15 amino acids. After removal of 1 base from V and 8 bases from J, the junction contained 6 bases not matched to a gene. Germline CDR1 is SGHTA and CDR2 is FQGNSA. As DNA, the CDR3 is TGTGCCAGCAGCTTAGGTCCTAGCGGGATGGATGAGCAGTTCTTC. As protein: CASSLGPSGMDEQFF.

V usage is TRBV20-1 and J usage is TRBJ2-7; 8 nucleotides match TRBD2. The CDR3 covers 14 residues. CDR1 is DFQATT and CDR2 is SNEGSKA in the germline V gene (reference sequence). The trim removed 4 bases at V and 4 bases at J, leaving 9 bases unmatched. In nucleotides, the CDR3 is TGCAGTGCTAATGACGGGAGGGGTGGATACGAGCAGTACTTC. It translates to CSANDGRGGYEQYF.